The 9 T cell receptor beta chains below come from one sample, sequenced in a study of blood T cell repertoires in COVID-19. The protocol was immunoSEQ multiplex PCR, while the TCRdb copy is restricted to in-frame clones and leaves out a portion. This sample carries 120,000 or so clones, roughly 89% of them seen once, and the ten largest clones take about 4.7%. Input material: peripheral blood. These TCRs come from a man aged 35 to 55 with acute or convalescent COVID-19.

The chain links TRBV6-1 to TRBJ2-2; possibly TRBD2 for D (5 bases). The germline gives CDR1 MNHNS, CDR2 SASEGT. The V and J ends lost 2 bases and 7 bases respectively, with 14 bases between them. This CDR3 is 15 amino acids long. The CDR3 sequence is CASSEFRLAGGELFF. The CDR3 bases are TGTGCCAGCAGTGAATTTCGGCTAGCAGGCGGGGAGCTGTTTTTT.

This clone was seen more than once but under ten times. The CDR3 loop is CASSLQGNYGYTF. The CDR3, as DNA: TGCGCCAGCAGCTTGCAGGGGAACTATGGCTACACCTTC. This chain links TRBV5-1 with TRBJ1-2; weak D call: TRBD1 (6 bases). Per germline, CDR1 SGHRS and CDR2 YFSETQ. V lost 1 base to trimming and J lost 2 bases, with 6 bases between them. This CDR3 comprises 13 residues.

The chain links TRBV18 to TRBJ1-1; the D gene is possibly TRBD1 (6 bases). Trimming took 2 bases from V and 5 from J, leaving 12 bases between them. CDR3 length equals 14 residues. Germline CDR1 reads KGHSH; CDR2 reads LQKENI. This CDR3 is CASSPVGGLTEAFF. The CDR3 DNA follows: TGTGCCAGCTCACCAGTAGGGGGATTGACTGAAGCTTTCTTT.

The chain is built from TRBV5-1 and TRBJ1-5; 8 bases fit TRBD1. Germline-derived CDR1 and CDR2 are SGHRS and YFSETQ. V dropped 3 bases and J dropped 2; count of bases not matched to a gene: 1. The CDR3 consists of 14 residues. The CDR3 loop reads CASSSGQGNQPQHF. DNA of the CDR3: TGCGCCAGCAGCTCGGGACAGGGCAATCAGCCCCAGCATTTT.

This clone was counted a single time. The rearrangement links TRBV5-1 to TRBJ2-1; weak D call: TRBD2 (7 bases). Germline values: CDR1 SGHRS, CDR2 YFSETQ. V lost 0 bases and J 6 bases, leaving 16 bases between the germline ends. This CDR3 comprises 16 residues. CDR3 coding DNA: TGCGCCAGCAGCTTGGCCCCCGCGGGGGCGGGCAATGAGCAGTTCTTC. Its translation: CASSLAPAGAGNEQFF.

The chain recombines TRBV9 with TRBJ2-7, with D possibly being TRBD2 (6 bases). CDR1 is SGDLS and CDR2 is YYNGEE in the germline V gene. Between the trimmed V and J ends, which lost 1 base and 3 bases, there was a span of 11 bases. This CDR3 has 14 residues. Here the CDR3 reads CASSVTGRSYEQYF. CDR3 sequence (DNA): TGTGCCAGCAGCGTAACCGGGAGAAGCTACGAGCAGTACTTC. The entire variable domain, with the rest obtained from reference TRBV9 and TRBJ2-7, is as follows: DSGVTQTPKHLITATGQRVTLRCSPRSGDLSVYWYQQSLDQGLQFLIQYYNGEERAKGNILERFSAQQFPDLHSELNLSSLELGDSALYFCASSVTGRSYEQYFGPGTRLTVT.

This clone came up a few times. This chain links TRBV30 with TRBJ1-6; D is unresolved. Germline CDR1 and CDR2: GTSNPN and SVGIG (reference sequence). Trimming stripped 4 bases from V and 3 bases from J, with 13 bases between. The CDR3 loop spans 15 amino acids. Written as DNA, the CDR3 is TGTGCCTGGAACGGGGTACAGCGCTATAATTCACCCCTCCACTTT. It is translated as CAWNGVQRYNSPLHF.

V is TRBV6-4 and J is TRBJ2-2, with TRBD2 identical over 11 bases. The trim removed 0 bases at V and 6 bases at J, leaving 6 bases unmatched. The CDR3 has 17 residues. Per the germline V gene, CDR1 is MRHNA and CDR2 is SNTAGT. CDR3 amino acids: CASSDSALAGAAGELFF. CDR3 nucleotide sequence: TGTGCCAGCAGTGACTCGGCACTAGCGGGGGCGGCCGGGGAGCTGTTTTTT.

The gene calls are TRBV4-3 and TRBJ1-1, with 7 nucleotides matching TRBD1. V shed 3 bases, J shed 0 bases, and the junction held 4 bases outside the gene matches. This CDR3 comprises 15 residues. Germline CDR1 and CDR2: LGHNA and YSLEER. The CDR3 loop is CASSQNRGVNTEAFF. The DNA of the CDR3 is TGCGCCAGCAGCCAGAACAGGGGTGTGAACACTGAAGCTTTCTTT.